This T cell receptor beta chain originates from a study of blood T cells in healthy people across ages. The study, taken as a whole, reports: Unsorted PBMC input precluded a conclusive naive versus antigen-experienced comparison.

With a J-beta primer mix and a sample-barcoded 5' primer, a second PCR ran about 7 to 11 cycles. TCRdb reanalysed the 5' RACE reads using MiXCR and keeps one entry per CDR3 protein. The table has around 400,000 distinct CDR3 sequences, approximately 52% seen once; the top ten hold 50% to 65%. The V gene's germline CDR1 is DFQATT and CDR2 SNEGSKA (reference sequence). The CDR3 runs 12 residues. On this clonotype: The antigen remains undetermined.

The chain recombines TRBV20-1 with TRBJ2-7; 7 bases map to TRBD1. The J call may be wrong; the DNA end is better matched by TRBJ2-4. Material: blood. This sequence originates from a man aged 55 to 70 in good health. This CDR3 is CSADRDQNIQYF. DNA for the CDR3: TGCAGTGCCGACAGGGATCAAAACATTCAGTACTTC.